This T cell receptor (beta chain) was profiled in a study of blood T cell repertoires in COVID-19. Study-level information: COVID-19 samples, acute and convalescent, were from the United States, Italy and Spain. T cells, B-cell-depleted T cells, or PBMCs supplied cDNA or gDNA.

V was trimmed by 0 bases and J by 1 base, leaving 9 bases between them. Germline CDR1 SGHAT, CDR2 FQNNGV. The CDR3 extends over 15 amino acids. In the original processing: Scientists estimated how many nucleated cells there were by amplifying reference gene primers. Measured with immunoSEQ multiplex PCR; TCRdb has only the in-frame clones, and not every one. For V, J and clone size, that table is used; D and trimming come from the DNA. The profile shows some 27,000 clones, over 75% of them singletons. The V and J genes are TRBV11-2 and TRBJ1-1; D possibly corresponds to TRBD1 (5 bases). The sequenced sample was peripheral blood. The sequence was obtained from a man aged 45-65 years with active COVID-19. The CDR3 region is CASSLDLGANTEAFF. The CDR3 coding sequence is TGTGCCAGCAGCTTAGATCTAGGGGCGAACACTGAAGCTTTCTTT.